These 23 T cell receptor beta chains share one sample of origin, sequenced in a study of T cell responses to AZD1222 COVID-19 vaccine. Generated by immunoSEQ multiplex PCR, the TCRdb table keeps only in-frame clones and is missing some. The sample has around 200,000 clones; roughly 91% are singletons. The specimen was peripheral blood, collected on day 0 of AZD1222 vaccination. The receptor set was obtained from an adult in good health.

This sequence joins TRBV2 and TRBJ2-7; 9 bases are a match to TRBD1. With V trimmed by 10 bases and J by 2 bases, 6 bases remained unmatched. Germline V lookup: CDR1 SNHLY, CDR2 FYNNEI. There are 13 residues in the CDR3. CDR3 protein: CATAGTGPYEQYF. Here the CDR3 DNA reads TGTGCCACTGCCGGGACAGGGCCCTACGAGCAGTACTTC.

This chain joins TRBV18 and TRBJ1-4; D is undetermined. There are 15 residues in the CDR3. Germline V gene data show CDR1 as KGHSH and CDR2 as LQKENI. Trimming removed 5 bases at V and 4 bases at J, with 14 bases between. CDR3 in DNA: TGTGCCAGCTCAGATCCGACAACCGATAATGAAAAACTGTTTTTT. It encodes CASSDPTTDNEKLFF. The whole variable domain, filled in from reference TRBV18 and TRBJ1-4, reads NAGVMQNPRHLVRRRGQEARLRCSPMKGHSHVYWYRQLPEEGLKFMVYLQKENIIDESGMPKERFSAEFPKEGPSILRIQQVVRGDSAAYFCASSDPTTDNEKLFFGSGTQLSVL.

The V gene is TRBV25-1, the J gene TRBJ1-1, with 7 bases aligning to TRBD1. J was trimmed by 8 bases and V by 3 bases; bases with no gene match: 12. This CDR3 spans 15 amino acids. CDR1 is MGHDK and CDR2 is SYGVNS in the germline V gene. CDR3: CASSETGTANLEAFF. As DNA, the CDR3 is TGTGCCAGCAGTGAGACCGGGACAGCGAACTTGGAAGCTTTCTTT.

V is TRBV11-2 and J is TRBJ2-3, with 10 bases matching TRBD2. The CDR3 extends over 18 amino acids. In germline, CDR1 is SGHAT, CDR2 FQNNGV. The V gene end was trimmed by 0 bases and the J gene end by 0 bases; junction bases not matched to a gene: 6. CDR3 nucleotide sequence: TGTGCCAGCAGCTTAGATAGCGGGAGGATCCCTAGCACAGATACGCAGTATTTT. Translating it yields CASSLDSGRIPSTDTQYF. The full variable domain, with the rest looked up from reference TRBV11-2 and TRBJ2-3, is EAGVAQSPRYKIIEKRQSVAFWCNPISGHATLYWYQQILGQGPKLLIQFQNNGVVDDSQLPKDRFSAERLKGVDSTLKIQPAKLEDSAVYLCASSLDSGRIPSTDTQYFGPGTRLTVL.

The chain joins TRBV7-9 to TRBJ1-2; no definite D call. Germline V lookup: CDR1 SEHNR, CDR2 FQNEAQ (reference sequence). Between the trimmed V and J ends, which lost 1 base and 4 bases, there was a span of 7 bases. The CDR3 has 13 residues. The CDR3 DNA follows: TGTGCCAGCAGCTTAGAGTCAGGCTATGGCTACACCTTC. Residues: CASSLESGYGYTF.

The V and J genes are TRBV3-1 (or the pseudogene TRBV3-2) and TRBJ2-1, with 8 nucleotides matching TRBD2. The CDR3 covers 14 residues. Germline CDR1 is LGHDT and CDR2 is YNNKEL (reference sequence). Unmatched junction bases numbered 5, after V lost 2 bases and J lost 8 bases. The CDR3 is CASSQIREGDEQFF. Written as DNA, the CDR3 is TGTGCCAGCAGCCAAATCCGGGAGGGAGATGAGCAGTTCTTC.

The chain joins TRBV5-1 to TRBJ2-7; D gene uncertain. CDR1 and CDR2 from the germline V gene are SGHRS and YFSETQ. The ends were cut back, 4 bases at V and 3 bases at J, with 14 bases in the middle. CDR3 length: 14 residues. The chain's CDR3 is CASSLSFWYYEQYF. The CDR3 DNA sequence: TGCGCCAGCAGCCTCTCATTTTGGTACTACGAGCAGTACTTC.

CDR3 in DNA: TGTGCCAGCAGGGGACAGGGCTTGAATGAGCAGTTCTTC. This codes for CASRGQGLNEQFF. The rearrangement joins TRBV2 to TRBJ2-1; 9 positions agree with TRBD1. Germline V gene lookup returns CDR1 SNHLY and CDR2 FYNNEI. The CDR3 contains 13 residues. V lost 6 bases, J lost 7 bases, and 4 bases stayed unmatched. The whole variable domain, remainder taken from reference TRBV2 and TRBJ2-1, is EPEVTQTPSHQVTQMGQEVILRCVPISNHLYFYWYRQILGQKVEFLVSFYNNEISEKSEIFDDQFSVERPDGSNFTLKIRSTKLEDSAMYFCASRGQGLNEQFFGPGTRLTVL.

This clone was recorded only once. The rearrangement uses TRBV3-1 (or the pseudogene TRBV3-2) and TRBJ1-1, with D possibly TRBD1 on 5 matching bases. The CDR3 length is 16 residues. The ends were cut back, 0 bases at V and 1 base at J, with 12 bases in the middle. From germline, CDR1 is LGHDT and CDR2 YNNKEL (reference sequence). CDR3 coding DNA: TGTGCCAGCAGCCAAGACCGTGGGGCCCCGAACACTGAAGCTTTCTTT. This translates into CASSQDRGAPNTEAFF.

Comment on this clone: The same CDR3 also results from other DNA sequences found in this sample. J is TRBJ2-3 and V is TRBV5-1, with D perhaps assigned TRBD1 or TRBD2 (5 bases each). The germline V gene encodes CDR1 SGHRS and CDR2 YFSETQ. This CDR3 contains 14 residues. Trimming took off 6 bases at V and 0 bases at J, with 11 bases between the two ends. The CDR3 bases are TGCGCCAGCACCCGGGGCGGCAGCACAGATACGCAGTATTTT. Translated, it gives CASTRGGSTDTQYF.

The rearrangement uses TRBV19 and TRBJ2-1; 14 bases are shared with TRBD2. The CDR3 runs 19 residues. V lost 7 bases and J lost 1; bases outside the gene matches: 12. Germline CDR1 and CDR2: LNHDA and SQIVND (reference sequence). This CDR3 reads CASIETSGRALGSYNEQFF. DNA for the CDR3: TGTGCCAGTATTGAGACTAGCGGGAGGGCCTTGGGTTCCTACAATGAGCAGTTCTTC.

The chain joins TRBV5-8 to TRBJ2-3; 10 bases map to TRBD1. The V gene's germline CDR1 is SGHTS and CDR2 YDEGEE. With 5 bases clipped from V and 1 base from J, the junction kept 7 bases outside the gene matches. The CDR3 contains 16 residues. The CDR3 is CASSFGQGGGTDTQYF. Written as DNA, the CDR3 is TGTGCCAGCAGTTTTGGACAGGGGGGCGGCACAGATACGCAGTATTTT.

This rearrangement joins TRBV19 to TRBJ1-2, with TRBD1 identical over 11 bases. This CDR3 comprises 15 residues. Germline CDR1 and CDR2: LNHDA and SQIVND (reference sequence). V lost 6 bases and J lost 5; bases outside the gene matches: 8. The CDR3 reads CASSTEGQGVYGYTF. The CDR3 nucleotides are TGTGCCAGTAGCACCGAGGGACAGGGGGTGTATGGCTACACCTTC.

The rearrangement joins TRBV7-2 to TRBJ2-7; D is unclear. V lost 4 bases and J lost 4, with 8 bases in between. This CDR3 is 12 amino acids long. From germline, CDR1 is SGHTA and CDR2 FQGNSA. In DNA, the CDR3 is TGTGCCAGCAGCTCCAAGGGTTACGAGCAGTACTTC. Protein product: CASSSKGYEQYF. The full variable domain, with the rest looked up from reference TRBV7-2 and TRBJ2-7, is GAGVSQSPSNKVTEKGKDVELRCDPISGHTALYWYRQSLGQGLEFLIYFQGNSAPDKSGLPSDRFSAERTGGSVSTLTIQRTQQEDSAVYLCASSSKGYEQYFGPGTRLTVT.

The chain has TRBV7-2 and TRBJ2-4; possibly TRBD2 for D (6 bases). V lost 3 bases and J 8 bases, leaving 14 bases between the germline ends. The CDR3 length is 14 residues. Germline loops: CDR1 SGHTA, CDR2 FQGNSA. The CDR3 DNA reads TGTGCCAGCAGCTTCCGGGGGTCCCCTGACATTCAGTACTTC. It translates to CASSFRGSPDIQYF.

CDR3 coding DNA: TGTGCCAGCAGTTCGGCCCAGGCAGGGGTTTACTATGGCTACACCTTC. It codes for CASSSAQAGVYYGYTF. The chain couples TRBV6-2 or TRBV6-3 to TRBJ1-2; maybe TRBD1 (6 bases). V shed 4 bases and J shed 3 bases, with 18 bases lying between them. CDR1 MNHEY and CDR2 SVGEGT come from the germline V gene. The CDR3 covers 16 residues.

This chain links TRBV5-1 with TRBJ1-1; D unclear. Germline V gives CDR1 SGHRS, CDR2 YFSETQ. The V end was cut by 4 bases, the J end by 1 base, with 14 bases between. The CDR3 runs 15 residues. CDR3 sequence reads: CASSRGSRQNTEAFF. In DNA, the CDR3 is TGCGCCAGCAGCCGTGGGTCCAGGCAGAACACTGAAGCTTTCTTT.

This chain joins TRBV14 and TRBJ2-2; possible D gene TRBD2, 6 bases. V gave up 11 bases and J gave up 5 bases, with 24 bases separating them. Germline CDR1 SGHDN, CDR2 FVKESK. The CDR3 loop spans 16 amino acids. The CDR3 loop reads CAPSRRLAGTTGELFF. The CDR3 region has the DNA TGTGCCCCCAGCCGCCGACTCGCGGGGACGACCGGGGAGCTGTTTTTT. The whole variable domain, remainder taken from reference TRBV14 and TRBJ2-2, is EAGVTQFPSHSVIEKGQTVTLRCDPISGHDNLYWYRRVMGKEIKFLLHFVKESKQDESGMPNNRFLAERTGGTYSTLKVQPAELEDSGVYFCAPSRRLAGTTGELFFGEGSRLTVL.

The chain joins TRBV13 to TRBJ2-7; D unresolved. Between the trimmed V and J ends, which lost 5 bases and 0 bases, there was a span of 11 bases. Germline V gene data show CDR1 as PRHDT and CDR2 as FYEKMQ (reference sequence). This CDR3 is built from 14 residues. The CDR3 reads CASSPDRSSYEQYF. DNA for the CDR3: TGTGCCAGCAGCCCGGACCGGAGCTCCTACGAGCAGTACTTC.

The chain combines TRBV9 with TRBJ2-5; D is ambiguous. The CDR3 is 13 residues long. Trimming took 4 bases from V and 5 from J, leaving 12 bases between them. Germline lookup yields CDR1 SGDLS and CDR2 YYNGEE. The chain's CDR3 is CASSRGRFETQYF. The CDR3 DNA is TGTGCCAGCAGCAGAGGACGGTTTGAGACCCAGTACTTC.

The chain carries TRBV2 and TRBJ1-6; no clear D gene. V lost 7 bases, J lost 7 bases, and 8 bases lay in between. CDR1 and CDR2 (germline): SNHLY, FYNNEI. The CDR3 covers 12 residues. CDR3 coding DNA: TGTGCCAGCAAGACATCCAATTCACCCCTCCACTTT. Protein: CASKTSNSPLHF.

J is TRBJ2-1 and V is TRBV11-2, with 11 bases identical to TRBD2. J gave up 4 bases and V 1 base, and 6 bases lay outside the gene matches. The germline V gene has CDR1 SGHAT and CDR2 FQNNGV. The CDR3 runs to 17 residues. The CDR3 protein is CASSLAPSSGGYNEQFF. Written as DNA, the CDR3 is TGTGCCAGCAGCTTAGCCCCGTCTAGCGGGGGGTACAATGAGCAGTTCTTC.

The chain combines TRBV6-5 with TRBJ2-3; possible D gene TRBD2, 6 bases. Germline lookup yields CDR1 MNHEY and CDR2 SVGAGI. The V and J ends lost 6 bases and 9 bases respectively, with 16 bases between them. The CDR3 loop spans 13 amino acids. Here the CDR3 DNA reads TGTGCCAGCAGCAGGCGGGACGGGGTGACGCAGTATTTT. This translates into CASSRRDGVTQYF.